The rows below give T cell receptor beta chains drawn from one sample of a study of PD-1 blockade in classical Hodgkin lymphoma. TCRdb keeps only in-frame clones here, not all; method: immunoSEQ multiplex PCR. Among over 75,000 clones listed, 90% were seen once. The sequencing used peripheral blood mononuclear cells (PBMCs), collected before the fourth cycle of nivolumab. The receptors were sampled from a human donor with classical Hodgkin lymphoma. The CDR3 runs from the conserved cysteine through the conserved F or W. A D gene is named only where the DNA matches it firmly. Clone sizes are given selectively: once, few, many, or a class where the clone is expanded.

v_call: TRBV10-3; d_call: -; j_call: TRBJ2-3; clone_size: -; cdr3_nt: TGTGCCATCACCGGGGGAGCTAGCACAGATACGCAGTATTTT; cdr3_aa: CAITGGASTDTQYF
v_call: TRBV15; d_call: -; j_call: TRBJ1-6; clone_size: -; cdr3_nt: TGTGCCACCAGTATACAGACAGCTTATAATTCACCCCTCCACTTT; cdr3_aa: CATSIQTAYNSPLHF
v_call: TRBV2; d_call: -; j_call: TRBJ1-1; clone_size: -; cdr3_nt: TGTGCCAGCAGTCGGTGGGGATCGAACACTGAAGCTTTCTTT; cdr3_aa: CASSRWGSNTEAFF
v_call: TRBV6-1; d_call: -; j_call: TRBJ1-5; clone_size: -; cdr3_nt: TGTGCCAGCAGTGAACTACGAGGGATTCAGCCCCAGCATTTT; cdr3_aa: CASSELRGIQPQHF
v_call: TRBV30; d_call: -; j_call: TRBJ1-1; clone_size: few; cdr3_nt: TGTGCCTGGAGTCACAATATGAACACTGAAGCTTTCTTT; cdr3_aa: CAWSHNMNTEAFF
v_call: TRBV2; d_call: TRBD1; j_call: TRBJ2-7; clone_size: -; cdr3_nt: TGTGCCAGCAGTCGGGACAGGGACTACGAGCAGTACTTC; cdr3_aa: CASSRDRDYEQYF
v_call: TRBV9; d_call: -; j_call: TRBJ2-3; clone_size: -; cdr3_nt: TGTGCCAGCAGCGTAGCGGGGTTGGGCACAGATACGCAGTATTTT; cdr3_aa: CASSVAGLGTDTQYF
v_call: TRBV4-3; d_call: -; j_call: TRBJ2-5; clone_size: -; cdr3_nt: TGCGCCAGCAGCCAAGGCGGGACCCAGTACTTC; cdr3_aa: CASSQGGTQYF
v_call: TRBV7-9; d_call: -; j_call: TRBJ1-4; clone_size: -; cdr3_nt: TGTGCCAGCAGCTTATCCGGGGCCTTTAATGAAAAACTGTTTTTT; cdr3_aa: CASSLSGAFNEKLFF
v_call: TRBV30; d_call: -; j_call: TRBJ2-7; clone_size: -; cdr3_nt: TGTGCCTGGAGTGACTCCCCGGGAGAAACCTACGAGCAGTACTTC; cdr3_aa: CAWSDSPGETYEQYF
v_call: TRBV18; d_call: TRBD2; j_call: TRBJ2-4; clone_size: -; cdr3_nt: TGTGCCAGCTCACCCGGGGGGATGGACATTCAGTACTTC; cdr3_aa: CASSPGGMDIQYF
v_call: TRBV7-9; d_call: -; j_call: TRBJ2-1; clone_size: -; cdr3_nt: TGTGCCAGCAGCGTTACCCGACTAGTTTCCTACAATGAGCAGTTCTTC; cdr3_aa: CASSVTRLVSYNEQFF
v_call: TRBV30; d_call: -; j_call: TRBJ1-3; clone_size: -; cdr3_nt: TGTGCCTGGAGGGAACTCGGACAGCTCTATGGAAACACCATATATTTT; cdr3_aa: CAWRELGQLYGNTIYF
v_call: TRBV30; d_call: TRBD1; j_call: TRBJ1-4; clone_size: -; cdr3_nt: TGTGCCTGGGAAACAGGGGGCCATGAAAAACTGTTTTTT; cdr3_aa: CAWETGGHEKLFF
v_call: TRBV7-2; d_call: -; j_call: TRBJ2-1; clone_size: -; cdr3_nt: TGTGCCAGCAGCCGGGGACTCAATTCCTACAATGAGCAGTTCTTC; cdr3_aa: CASSRGLNSYNEQFF
v_call: TRBV7-2; d_call: -; j_call: TRBJ2-5; clone_size: -; cdr3_nt: TGTGCCAGCAGCCAATCAGGGGGGAGAGAGACCCAGTACTTC; cdr3_aa: CASSQSGGRETQYF
v_call: TRBV6-5; d_call: -; j_call: TRBJ2-5; clone_size: -; cdr3_nt: TGTGCCAGCACCCCCCCGGGCCAAGAGACCCAGTACTTC; cdr3_aa: CASTPPGQETQYF
v_call: TRBV6-1; d_call: TRBD1; j_call: TRBJ1-1; clone_size: -; cdr3_nt: TGTGCCAGCAATCAAGGGACAGGAGACAACACTGAAGCTTTCTTT; cdr3_aa: CASNQGTGDNTEAFF
v_call: TRBV6-5; d_call: -; j_call: TRBJ1-6; clone_size: -; cdr3_nt: TGTGCCAGCAGTTACGGAGGGTCCTATAATTCACCCCTCCACTTT; cdr3_aa: CASSYGGSYNSPLHF
v_call: TRBV19; d_call: -; j_call: TRBJ1-4; clone_size: -; cdr3_nt: TGTGCCAGTAGTCCCTGGGTTGATGCGGGGAGGGATGAAAAACTGTTTTTT; cdr3_aa: CASSPWVDAGRDEKLFF
v_call: TRBV11-2; d_call: TRBD2; j_call: TRBJ2-1; clone_size: -; cdr3_nt: TGTGCCAGCAGCTTAGTCCGGGGGGGCCCGTCCTACAATGAGCAGTTCTTC; cdr3_aa: CASSLVRGGPSYNEQFF
v_call: TRBV5-1; d_call: TRBD2; j_call: TRBJ2-5; clone_size: -; cdr3_nt: TGCGCCAGCAGCGATACTAGCGGGGGGTCGCGGGAGACCCAGTACTTC; cdr3_aa: CASSDTSGGSRETQYF
v_call: TRBV21-1; d_call: -; j_call: TRBJ2-2; clone_size: once; cdr3_nt: TGTGCCAGCAGCAAAAGGACAGGCGCGAATACCGGGGAGCTGTTTTTT; cdr3_aa: CASSKRTGANTGELFF
v_call: TRBV27; d_call: TRBD2; j_call: TRBJ2-7; clone_size: -; cdr3_nt: TGTGCCAGCAGTAGCGGGGGGGGTGGATACTACGAGCAGTACTTC; cdr3_aa: CASSSGGGGYYEQYF
v_call: TRBV27; d_call: TRBD1; j_call: TRBJ2-1; clone_size: -; cdr3_nt: TGTGCCAGCAGTTTGACAGGGGTACCGGACAATGAGCAGTTCTTC; cdr3_aa: CASSLTGVPDNEQFF
v_call: TRBV11-1; d_call: -; j_call: TRBJ2-7; clone_size: -; cdr3_nt: TGTGCCAGCAGCTTAGCGCGCAGCTACGAGCAGTACTTC; cdr3_aa: CASSLARSYEQYF